This T cell receptor (beta chain) was recorded in a study of shared clonotypes between healthy human individuals. Details on this clone: Since a far larger clone is one base different, this is likely a read error. The same CDR3 is also encoded by other DNA sequences in this sample.

Several immunoSEQ plates held equal portions of the genomic DNA taken from each subset. Assay used: immunoSEQ multiplex PCR; TCRdb lists only in-frame clones, some missing. This sample has about half a million clones, with approximately 81% found just once. Sequenced: PBMCs. The receptor comes from a woman in her thirties or forties in good health. Some clones in this sample may be carry-over from other donors' samples.

CDR3 sequence: CASSRGSSYSYEQYF. CDR3 in DNA: TGTGCCAGCAGCAGAGGGAGCAGCTACTCCTACGAGCAGTACTTC. This chain connects TRBV5-4 to TRBJ2-7; tentative D call: TRBD2 (5 bases). The CDR3 runs 15 residues. Trimming cost V 4 bases and J 0 bases, with 14 bases left between them. Germline V CDR1 and CDR2: SGHNT, YYREEE (reference sequence). The variable domain in full, completed from reference TRBV5-4 and TRBJ2-7, reads ETGVTQSPTHLIKTRGQQVTLRCSSQSGHNTVSWYQQALGQGPQFIFQYYREEENGRGNFPPRFSGLQFPNYSSELNVNALELDDSALYLCASSRGSSYSYEQYFGPGTRLTVT.